This T cell receptor beta chain was sequenced for a study of blood T cell repertoires in COVID-19. Across the study: Nucleic acid was either cDNA or gDNA, and it came from T cells, B-cell-depleted T cells, or PBMCs.

In the authors' workflow: It was from reference gene primer amplification that nucleated cell counts were estimated. Here immunoSEQ multiplex PCR was the method, and the copy in TCRdb shows in-frame clones only, minus some. V, J and clone size were drawn from that table, and D and trimming were deduced from the DNA. Of about 230,000 clones in the sample, around 83% were seen once. The CDR3 contains 15 residues. V dropped 3 bases and J dropped 5 bases, with 11 bases sitting between them. From germline, CDR1 is LNHDA and CDR2 SQIVND (reference sequence). This TCR derives from a woman aged 50 to 60 with acute or convalescent COVID-19. V and J are TRBV19 and TRBJ1-6; D perhaps matches TRBD1 (5 bases). The sequenced sample consisted of peripheral blood. The CDR3 sequence is CASSIRQGNNSPLHF. CDR3 nucleotides: TGTGCCAGTAGTATTCGCCAGGGTAATAATTCACCCCTCCACTTT.